What follows are 24 T cell receptor beta chains derived from one specimen sequenced in a study of post-analysis software for immune sequencing data. No antigen has been assigned to these receptors. Sequencing libraries made from TCR beta cDNA carried unique molecular identifiers. A single record per CDR3 protein comes from TCRdb applying MiXCR to the PCR reads. The sample has hundreds of thousands of distinct CDR3 sequences; about 27% are singletons. Study-level findings and limits: In patients, TRBV5-6, TRBV5-1 and TRBV20-1 belonged to 4 or 5 TRBV segments found more frequently than in controls.

What was sequenced was blood. All receptors derive from a girl aged 5 to 17 with multiple sclerosis.

The chain couples TRBV20-1 to TRBJ2-1; the D gene is possibly TRBD2 (6 bases). Germline V gene lookup returns CDR1 DFQATT and CDR2 SNEGSKA (reference sequence). This CDR3 has 11 residues. CDR3 sequence reads: CRILASNEQFF. The CDR3 DNA reads as TGCAGGATACTAGCTTCCAATGAGCAGTTCTTC.

Written as DNA, the CDR3 is TGTGCCAGCAGCCAAGATCTCCTGAAGGGCCTGGGGGTCACTGAGCAGTTCTTC. Translation gives CASSQDLLKGLGVTEQFF. The chain recombines TRBV4-2 with TRBJ2-1, with D perhaps given as TRBD1 or TRBD2 (5 bases each). Trimming cost V 0 bases and J 9 bases, with 24 bases left between them. Germline V gene lookup returns CDR1 LGHNA and CDR2 YNFKEQ. The CDR3 sequence is 18 residues long.

This clonotype was found a few times. The chain employs TRBV20-1 and TRBJ2-5; D gene uncertain. Germline-derived CDR1 and CDR2 are DFQATT and SNEGSKA (reference sequence). The CDR3 consists of 11 residues. DNA of the CDR3: TGCAGCCCGAGAAAACAAGAGACCCAGTACTTC. Amino acid sequence: CSPRKQETQYF.

The CDR3 protein is CASSQHVSQERALSYNEQFF. Here the CDR3 DNA reads TGCGCCAGCAGCCAGCACGTCTCGCAGGAGCGAGCCCTGTCCTACAATGAGCAGTTCTTC. The chain combines TRBV4-1 with TRBJ2-1; D remains ambiguous. This CDR3 region has 20 residues. The V and J ends lost 3 bases and 1 base respectively, with 25 bases between them. The V gene's germline CDR1 is MGHRA and CDR2 YSYEKL.

The gene calls are TRBV29-1 and TRBJ1-2; 7 bases are a match to TRBD1. Germline CDR1 and CDR2: SQVTM and ANQGSEA. CDR3 length: 13 amino acids. Trimming at V came to 2 bases and at J to 7 bases, leaving 7 bases not matched to a gene. The DNA of the CDR3 is TGCAGCGTTGAACAGGGGGTGTACTGTGGCTACACCTTC. Encoded protein: CSVEQGVYCGYTF.

This clonotype came up a few times. The CDR3 bases are TGTGCCAGCAGTTACTCGTATACAGCGGGGCCCGCGTTAGCCAAAAACATTCAGTACTTC. Protein: CASSYSYTAGPALAKNIQYF. The chain uses TRBV6-5 and TRBJ2-4; 7 positions agree with TRBD2. Trimming cost V 0 bases and J 0 bases; bases outside gene matches: 14. Germline V gives CDR1 MNHEY, CDR2 SVGAGI. The CDR3 has 20 amino acids.

The CDR3 coding sequence is TGTGCCAGCAGCCCAGGGGGGAGCGGGGGCTACAATGAGCAGTACTTC. It codes for CASSPGGSGGYNEQYF. The rearrangement uses TRBV11-1 and TRBJ2-7; D may be TRBD2 (8 bases). V lost 5 bases and J lost 7, with 24 bases in between. The CDR3 is 16 amino acids. The germline gives CDR1 SGHAT, CDR2 FQDESV (reference sequence).

DNA for the CDR3: TGTGCCAGCCACGGACAGGGGGCAGTCTCGGGCTATGGCTACACCTTC. Translated, it gives CASHGQGAVSGYGYTF. The chain uses TRBV27 and TRBJ1-2; TRBD1 aligns across 11 bases. The trim removed 8 bases at V and 4 bases at J, leaving 12 bases unmatched. The CDR3 has 16 residues. CDR1 is MNHEY, CDR2 SMNVEV, per germline (reference sequence).

In its sample, this clonotype was seen many times. The chain is built from TRBV6-5 and TRBJ2-7; TRBD2 matches 14 bases. V lost 5 bases, J lost 6 bases, and 3 bases stayed unmatched. The CDR3 is made up of 14 amino acids. Germline lookup yields CDR1 MNHEY and CDR2 SVGAGI. The DNA of the CDR3 is TGTGCCAGCAGTCCGGGACTAGCGGGAGTCGAGCAGTACTTC. Protein: CASSPGLAGVEQYF.

The chain has TRBV5-5 and TRBJ1-6, with 9 bases lining up with TRBD1. Germline assignment: CDR1 SGHKS and CDR2 YYEKEE (reference sequence). CDR3 length: 15 amino acids. With 1 base clipped from V and 9 bases from J, the junction kept 5 bases outside the gene matches. CDR3 in DNA: TGTGCCAGCAGCTTGTTGGGGACAGGGCCTTCACCCCTCCACTTT. Translating it yields CASSLLGTGPSPLHF.

V gene TRBV11-2 combines with J gene TRBJ1-4; D gene uncertain. V lost 3 bases, J lost 1 base, and 12 bases lay in between. Germline V gene lookup returns CDR1 SGHAT and CDR2 FQNNGV. This CDR3 has 16 amino acids. The CDR3 coding sequence is TGTGCCAGCAGCTTCCTTCGACTGAAAACTAATGAAAAACTGTTTTTT. It is translated as CASSFLRLKTNEKLFF.

The chain uses TRBV7-2 and TRBJ2-5; D could derive from TRBD1 or TRBD2 (6 bases each). The CDR3 sequence is 18 residues long. From germline, CDR1 is SGHTA and CDR2 FQGNSA. V dropped 4 bases and J dropped 1 base, with 22 bases sitting between them. The CDR3 reads CASSSNAGRTVIQETQYF. CDR3 DNA: TGTGCCAGCAGCTCCAACGCTGGGAGGACAGTGATCCAAGAGACCCAGTACTTC.

This rearrangement joins TRBV7-7 to TRBJ1-4; 9 nucleotides align to TRBD1. Germline CDR1 and CDR2: SSHAT and FNYEAQ (reference sequence). Trimming took 5 bases from V and 10 from J; bases not matched to a gene: 5. The CDR3 extends over 13 amino acids. The DNA for the CDR3 is TGTGCCAGCAGCAGGGACAGGGTTGGAAAACTGTTTTTT. Encoded protein: CASSRDRVGKLFF.

This chain links TRBV20-1 with TRBJ1-2; 10 nucleotides line up with TRBD1. Germline loops: CDR1 DFQATT, CDR2 SNEGSKA (reference sequence). The trim removed 1 base at V and 3 bases at J, leaving 5 bases unmatched. This CDR3 has 15 residues. CDR3 sequence: CSARGQGASDYGYTF. The CDR3 bases are TGCAGTGCTAGAGGACAGGGGGCGAGTGACTATGGCTACACCTTC.

This chain connects TRBV6-4 to TRBJ2-3; 8 bases match TRBD2. Germline CDR1 MRHNA, CDR2 SNTAGT. CDR3 length equals 14 residues. Trimming took 8 bases from V and 2 from J; bases not matched to a gene: 6. In DNA form, the CDR3 reads TGTGCCAGCTCCCATAGCGGGAACACAGATACGCAGTATTTT. This encodes CASSHSGNTDTQYF.

About this clonotype: One end of the junction is discordant with germline, which a read error may explain. The rearrangement joins TRBV12-3 or TRBV12-4 to TRBJ2-3, with 10 bases lining up with TRBD2. CDR3 length: 16 amino acids. The CDR3 coding sequence is TGTGCCAGCAGTTTAGTGTCGGCTAGCGGGGGTGATATGCAGTATTTT. It yields the protein CASSLVSASGGDMQYF.

In this sample, this clonotype turned up a few times. This chain connects TRBV6-5 to TRBJ2-1; 7 bases line up with TRBD2. With 7 bases clipped from V and 7 bases from J, the junction kept 19 bases outside the gene matches. Looked up from germline, CDR1 is MNHEY and CDR2 is SVGAGI. The CDR3 totals 17 residues. CDR3: CASTRAGGGRARNEQFF. The CDR3, as DNA: TGTGCCAGCACCCGGGCTGGGGGGGGACGGGCGCGGAATGAGCAGTTCTTC.

In this sample, this clonotype turned up a few times. V is TRBV4-1 and J is TRBJ2-3; maybe TRBD2 (7 bases). The V and J ends lost 7 bases and 2 bases respectively, with 19 bases between them. The CDR3 is 16 residues long. Germline loops: CDR1 MGHRA, CDR2 YSYEKL. For the CDR3, the DNA is TGCGCCAGCACCCAGATAGGGGGGGGGTCCACAGATACGCAGTATTTT. Translated, it gives CASTQIGGGSTDTQYF.

This sequence joins TRBV7-2 and TRBJ2-3, with TRBD2 identical over 9 bases. CDR1 and CDR2 from the germline V gene are SGHTA and FQGNSA. The CDR3 spans 15 residues. Unmatched junction bases numbered 8, after V lost 7 bases and J lost 3 bases. The DNA of the CDR3 is TGTGCCAGCAACCCCCGCGGGGGGGAAACAGATACGCAGTATTTT. Protein sequence: CASNPRGGETDTQYF.

This clonotype was detected only a few times. This chain connects TRBV10-3 to TRBJ2-3, with 7 bases fitting TRBD2. V lost 10 bases and J lost 2; bases outside the gene matches: 9. This CDR3 contains 14 residues. CDR1 and CDR2 from the germline V gene are ENHRY and SYGVKD. CDR3 in DNA: TGTGCCACCTCAGCGGGGAGGGACACAGATACGCAGTATTTT. Translated, it gives CATSAGRDTDTQYF.

V usage is TRBV13 and J usage is TRBJ1-2; D is unclear. CDR1 and CDR2 (germline): PRHDT, FYEKMQ (reference sequence). V was cut by 5 bases and J by 0 bases, with 16 bases left in between. The CDR3 covers 16 residues. Here the CDR3 reads CASSAGSHLANYGYTF. CDR3 coding DNA: TGTGCCAGCAGCGCCGGGTCGCACTTAGCTAACTATGGCTACACCTTC.

This chain joins TRBV6-5 and TRBJ1-2; D is unclear. Trimming took off 6 bases at V and 2 bases at J, with 7 bases between the two ends. The V gene's germline CDR1 is MNHEY and CDR2 SVGAGI. The CDR3 loop spans 12 amino acids. CDR3 nucleotides: TGTGCCAGCAGGGGAGGGAACTATGGCTACACCTTC. It yields the protein CASRGGNYGYTF.

The rearrangement uses TRBV20-1 and TRBJ1-2; possible D gene TRBD1, 6 bases. Germline CDR1 is DFQATT and CDR2 is SNEGSKA (reference sequence). CDR3 length equals 17 residues. Trimming stripped 7 bases from V and 8 bases from J, with 32 bases between. The DNA of the CDR3 is TGCAGTGTTCCCTTAATAGGGACACCAACTTTACTCGAAGGCTACACCTTC. Translating it yields CSVPLIGTPTLLEGYTF.

This clonotype was counted many times. The V call is TRBV6-2 or TRBV6-3, the J call TRBJ2-7; maybe TRBD1 (5 bases). V lost 10 bases and J 3 bases, leaving 10 bases between the germline ends. CDR3 size: 11 residues. Germline CDR1 is MNHEY and CDR2 is SVGEGT. The CDR3 reads CAIGQGYEQYF. The CDR3 nucleotides are TGTGCCATCGGGCAGGGCTACGAGCAGTACTTC.